These T cell receptor beta chains were read from a single sample in a study of cytomegalovirus exposure and HLA in healthy donors. Clones were sequenced by immunoSEQ multiplex PCR, and TCRdb holds only the in-frame ones, with some missing. The sample holds 150,000 to 200,000 clones, approximately 85% seen once. The sequenced material came from PBMCs. The receptors were sampled from a woman between 18 and 29 years old in good health and CMV-seronegative. CDR3s include the opening cysteine and the closing phenylalanine or tryptophan. D genes are given only for firm matches. A clone size is listed for some rows: how often the clone was seen (once, few, many), or a class if it is expanded.

j_call: TRBJ1-2
v_call: TRBV7-6
d_call: .
cdr3_length: 13
clone_size: .
cdr3_aa: CASSSLDSYGYTF
cdr3_nt: TGTGCCAGCAGCTCCTTGGACAGCTATGGCTACACCTTC

j_call: TRBJ2-2
v_call: TRBV28
d_call: .
cdr3_length: 14
clone_size: once
cdr3_aa: CAAMGGLGTGELFF
cdr3_nt: TGTGCCGCTATGGGGGGGCTGGGCACCGGGGAGCTGTTTTTT

j_call: TRBJ2-5
v_call: TRBV5-1
d_call: TRBD1
cdr3_length: 13
clone_size: few
cdr3_aa: CASSTGTEETQYF
cdr3_nt: TGCGCCAGCAGTACCGGGACAGAAGAGACCCAGTACTTC

j_call: TRBJ2-3
v_call: TRBV27
d_call: TRBD1
cdr3_length: 13
clone_size: .
cdr3_aa: CASWDSLADTQYF
cdr3_nt: TGTGCCAGCTGGGACAGCTTAGCAGATACGCAGTATTTT

j_call: TRBJ1-1
v_call: TRBV5-1
d_call: .
cdr3_length: 16
clone_size: .
cdr3_aa: CASSLGGGEMSAEAFF
cdr3_nt: TGCGCCAGCAGCTTGGGAGGGGGGGAGATGTCGGCTGAAGCTTTCTTT

j_call: TRBJ1-5
v_call: TRBV19
d_call: .
cdr3_length: 16
clone_size: .
cdr3_aa: CASRLKSVDSNQPQHF
cdr3_nt: TGTGCCAGTAGACTGAAGTCGGTCGATAGCAATCAGCCCCAGCATTTT

j_call: TRBJ1-5
v_call: TRBV6-1
d_call: .
cdr3_length: 15
clone_size: .
cdr3_aa: CASSGGSTSNQPQHF
cdr3_nt: TGTGCCAGCAGTGGAGGGAGTACTAGCAATCAGCCCCAGCATTTT

j_call: TRBJ1-1
v_call: TRBV11-2
d_call: .
cdr3_length: 13
clone_size: once
cdr3_aa: CASSLLENTEAFF
cdr3_nt: TGTGCCAGCAGCTTACTAGAGAACACTGAAGCTTTCTTT

j_call: TRBJ1-1
v_call: TRBV28
d_call: .
cdr3_length: 13
clone_size: .
cdr3_aa: CASRHGVNTEAFF
cdr3_nt: TGTGCCAGCAGGCACGGGGTGAACACTGAAGCTTTCTTT

j_call: TRBJ2-7
v_call: TRBV29-1
d_call: .
cdr3_length: 11
clone_size: .
cdr3_aa: CSVEDRYEQYF
cdr3_nt: TGCAGCGTTGAAGACAGGTACGAGCAGTACTTC

j_call: TRBJ1-2
v_call: TRBV5-5
d_call: .
cdr3_length: 15
clone_size: .
cdr3_aa: CASSLGELNNYGYTF
cdr3_nt: TGTGCCAGCAGCTTGGGGGAGTTAAATAACTATGGCTACACCTTC

j_call: TRBJ2-1
v_call: TRBV6-1
d_call: TRBD2
cdr3_length: 16
clone_size: .
cdr3_aa: CASSELAGQHYNEQFF
cdr3_nt: TGTGCCAGCAGTGAATTAGCGGGGCAACACTACAATGAGCAGTTCTTC

j_call: TRBJ1-5
v_call: TRBV5-6
d_call: .
cdr3_length: 15
clone_size: .
cdr3_aa: CASSMGRGSNQPQHF
cdr3_nt: TGTGCCAGCAGTATGGGTAGGGGCAGCAATCAGCCCCAGCATTTT

j_call: TRBJ1-1
v_call: TRBV13
d_call: .
cdr3_length: 14
clone_size: .
cdr3_aa: CASSPGQLNTEAFF
cdr3_nt: TGTGCCAGCAGCCCCGGACAGTTGAACACTGAAGCTTTCTTT

j_call: TRBJ2-7
v_call: TRBV28
d_call: .
cdr3_length: 15
clone_size: once
cdr3_aa: CASSLGGSSVDEQYF
cdr3_nt: TGTGCCAGCAGTTTAGGGGGCTCCAGCGTCGACGAGCAGTACTTC

j_call: TRBJ1-1
v_call: TRBV29-1
d_call: TRBD1
cdr3_length: 13
clone_size: .
cdr3_aa: CSVAGGSGTEAFF
cdr3_nt: TGCAGCGTTGCAGGGGGCAGTGGCACTGAAGCTTTCTTT

j_call: TRBJ2-3
v_call: TRBV7-6
d_call: TRBD2
cdr3_length: 14
clone_size: .
cdr3_aa: CAGSPSGGTDTQYF
cdr3_nt: TGTGCCGGCAGCCCCAGCGGGGGCACAGATACGCAGTATTTT

j_call: TRBJ1-2
v_call: TRBV28
d_call: TRBD1
cdr3_length: 17
clone_size: .
cdr3_aa: CASSLDPGQGTNYGYTF
cdr3_nt: TGTGCCAGCAGTTTAGACCCGGGACAGGGGACTAACTATGGCTACACCTTC

j_call: TRBJ2-7
v_call: TRBV13
d_call: .
cdr3_length: 12
clone_size: .
cdr3_aa: CASSFSPYEQYF
cdr3_nt: TGTGCCAGCAGCTTTAGCCCCTACGAGCAGTACTTC

j_call: TRBJ1-2
v_call: TRBV18
d_call: .
cdr3_length: 13
clone_size: .
cdr3_aa: CASSPPSGEGYTF
cdr3_nt: TGTGCCAGCTCACCACCGTCCGGGGAAGGCTACACCTTC

j_call: TRBJ2-3
v_call: TRBV15
d_call: .
cdr3_length: 22
clone_size: .
cdr3_aa: CATSRDRTDQAGRGGVTDTQYF
cdr3_nt: TGTGCCACCAGCAGAGATCGGACCGACCAGGCGGGCAGGGGCGGAGTGACAGATACGCAGTATTTT

j_call: TRBJ2-6
v_call: TRBV5-4
d_call: .
cdr3_length: 16
clone_size: .
cdr3_aa: CASSPDIPSPTNVLTF
cdr3_nt: TGTGCCAGCAGCCCTGACATACCCTCTCCGACCAACGTCCTGACTTTC

j_call: TRBJ2-1
v_call: TRBV5-8
d_call: TRBD2
cdr3_length: 17
clone_size: once
cdr3_aa: CASSLGPSGRAYNEQFF
cdr3_nt: TGTGCCAGCAGCTTGGGACCTAGCGGGAGGGCCTACAATGAGCAGTTCTTC

j_call: TRBJ2-1
v_call: TRBV6-1
d_call: TRBD2
cdr3_length: 18
clone_size: .
cdr3_aa: CASSEGASSGGALDEQFF
cdr3_nt: TGTGCCAGCAGTGAAGGGGCCTCTAGCGGGGGGGCCTTGGATGAGCAGTTCTTC

j_call: TRBJ2-7
v_call: TRBV19
d_call: TRBD1
cdr3_length: 14
clone_size: .
cdr3_aa: CASSNRGVSYEQYF
cdr3_nt: TGTGCCAGTAGTAACAGGGGAGTAAGCTACGAGCAGTACTTC

j_call: TRBJ2-5
v_call: TRBV11-3
d_call: .
cdr3_length: 13
clone_size: .
cdr3_aa: CASSPRGEETQYF
cdr3_nt: TGTGCCAGCAGCCCCAGGGGCGAAGAGACCCAGTACTTC

j_call: TRBJ1-4
v_call: TRBV11-2
d_call: TRBD1
cdr3_length: 15
clone_size: .
cdr3_aa: CASSLLRDRGIKLFF
cdr3_nt: TGTGCCAGCAGCCTGCTCCGGGACAGGGGGATAAAACTGTTTTTT

j_call: TRBJ1-2
v_call: TRBV5-1
d_call: .
cdr3_length: 13
clone_size: .
cdr3_aa: CASSLVGAGGYTF
cdr3_nt: TGCGCCAGCAGCTTGGTAGGGGCCGGTGGCTACACCTTC

j_call: TRBJ2-1
v_call: TRBV28
d_call: .
cdr3_length: 17
clone_size: .
cdr3_aa: CASSSPGSGGSYNEQFF
cdr3_nt: TGTGCCAGCAGCTCCCCCGGGAGCGGAGGGTCCTACAATGAGCAGTTCTTC

j_call: TRBJ2-7
v_call: TRBV29-1
d_call: .
cdr3_length: 12
clone_size: once
cdr3_aa: CSVELGGSEQYF
cdr3_nt: TGCAGCGTTGAATTAGGAGGGAGTGAGCAGTACTTC